Below are 9 T cell receptor beta chains sequenced from a single sample in a study. TCRdb fed the RT-PCR reads into MiXCR, producing one record per CDR3 protein. The table records about 680,000 distinct CDR3 sequences, 14% of them present only once. The sample taken for sequencing was memory CD4+ T cells from blood. Receptor source: a female donor in good health, serving as a healthy control.

V and J are TRBV9 and TRBJ2-1, with 7 nucleotides matching TRBD2. J lost 0 bases, V lost 3 bases, and 3 bases had no gene match. Germline assignment: CDR1 SGDLS and CDR2 YYNGEE. This CDR3 is 15 amino acids long. Here the CDR3 reads CASSARDYSYNEQFF. The CDR3 coding sequence is TGTGCCAGCAGCGCCCGGGACTACTCCTACAATGAGCAGTTCTTC.

This clonotype was seen many times. This chain connects TRBV7-2 to TRBJ2-5, with 8 positions matching TRBD1. This CDR3 has 13 residues. Germline CDR1 reads SGHTA; CDR2 reads FQGNSA. The J segment lost 5 bases and the V segment lost 5 bases, leaving 4 bases of the junction unmatched. CDR3 nucleotides: TGTGCCAGCAGCCGGTACAGGGGGGAGACCCAGTACTTC. This sequence encodes CASSRYRGETQYF. Together with reference TRBV7-2 and TRBJ2-5, the CDR3 gives the full variable domain: GAGVSQSPSNKVTEKGKDVELRCDPISGHTALYWYRQSLGQGLEFLIYFQGNSAPDKSGLPSDRFSAERTGGSVSTLTIQRTQQEDSAVYLCASSRYRGETQYFGPGTRLLVL.

This clonotype was detected many times. The V call is TRBV27, the J call TRBJ1-1; D ambiguous. The germline gives CDR1 MNHEY, CDR2 SMNVEV (reference sequence). The CDR3 consists of 13 residues. V gave up 3 bases and J gave up 3 bases, with 8 bases separating them. CDR3 DNA: TGTGCCAGCAGTTTTACGGGTTACACTGAAGCTTTCTTT. Protein: CASSFTGYTEAFF.

The CDR3 reads CSARESRGQQETQYF. The CDR3 DNA follows: TGCAGTGCTAGAGAATCGCGGGGGCAACAAGAGACCCAGTACTTC. The rearrangement uses TRBV20-1 and TRBJ2-5; tentatively, D is TRBD2 (7 bases). Germline-derived CDR1 and CDR2 are DFQATT and SNEGSKA (reference sequence). The ends were cut back, 0 bases at V and 2 bases at J, with 13 bases in the middle. This CDR3 is 15 amino acids long.

The rearrangement joins TRBV12-3 or TRBV12-4 to TRBJ2-5; 7 bases match TRBD2. This CDR3 is built from 16 residues. With V trimmed by 2 bases and J by 2 bases, 8 bases remained unmatched. The CDR3 coding sequence is TGTGCCAGCAGTTTATGGGCTAGCGGAGTTCAAGAGACCCAGTACTTC. Translating it yields CASSLWASGVQETQYF.

This clonotype has ten or more counts. This chain connects TRBV5-1 to TRBJ2-2, with TRBD1 matching 7 bases. This CDR3 is 15 amino acids long. The ends lost 3 bases at V and 6 bases at J; junction bases unmatched: 8. Per germline, CDR1 SGHRS and CDR2 YFSETQ. This CDR3 reads CASSSLPGQSGELFF. In DNA form, the CDR3 reads TGCGCCAGCAGCTCCTTACCGGGACAGTCCGGGGAGCTGTTTTTT.

This clonotype was counted ten times or more. CDR3 sequence: CSARQGEETQYF. Written as DNA, the CDR3 is TGCAGCGCCCGACAGGGCGAAGAGACCCAGTACTTC. The chain uses TRBV29-1 and TRBJ2-5, with TRBD1 matching 7 bases. From germline, CDR1 is SQVTM and CDR2 ANQGSEA. This CDR3 has 12 amino acids. The V gene end was trimmed by 7 bases and the J gene end by 3 bases; junction bases not matched to a gene: 5.

This clonotype has a count of ten or more. The chain joins TRBV12-3 or TRBV12-4 to TRBJ2-2; perhaps TRBD2 as D (7 bases). The CDR3 is 14 residues long. V lost 5 bases and J 4 bases, leaving 11 bases between the germline ends. CDR3 in amino acids: CASSLGGATGELFF. The CDR3 nucleotides read TGTGCCAGCAGTCTAGGGGGGGCCACCGGGGAGCTGTTTTTT.

Many counts were recorded for this clonotype. This sequence joins TRBV12-3 or TRBV12-4 and TRBJ2-2; 7 bases are a match to TRBD2. The CDR3 length is 15 residues. V shed 5 bases, J shed 6 bases, and the junction held 9 bases outside the gene matches. The CDR3 DNA follows: TGTGCCAGCAGTCCCCTGACTAGCAGGTCCGGGGAGCTGTTTTTT. It translates to CASSPLTSRSGELFF.